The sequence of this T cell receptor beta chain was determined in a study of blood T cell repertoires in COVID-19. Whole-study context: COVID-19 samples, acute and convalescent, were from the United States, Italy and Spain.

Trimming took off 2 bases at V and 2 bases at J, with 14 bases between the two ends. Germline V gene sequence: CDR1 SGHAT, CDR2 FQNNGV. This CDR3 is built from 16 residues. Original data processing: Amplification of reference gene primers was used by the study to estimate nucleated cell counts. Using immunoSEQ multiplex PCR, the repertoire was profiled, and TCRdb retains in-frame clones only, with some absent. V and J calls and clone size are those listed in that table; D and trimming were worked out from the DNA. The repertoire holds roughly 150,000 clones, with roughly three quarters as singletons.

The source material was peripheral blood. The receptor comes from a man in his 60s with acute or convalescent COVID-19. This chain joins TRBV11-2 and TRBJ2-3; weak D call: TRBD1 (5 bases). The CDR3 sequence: CASSLQGPLHTDTQYF. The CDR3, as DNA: TGTGCCAGCAGCTTACAGGGTCCCTTGCACACAGATACGCAGTATTTT.